The 2 T cell receptor beta chains below come from one sample, sequenced in a study of technical replicates of blood from a few donors. TCRdb's table, derived via immunoSEQ multiplex PCR, lists solely in-frame clones and lacks some. This sample has approximately 79,000 clones, with 95% found just once. The sequencing input was T cells isolated from PBMCs. These receptors originate from a human donor in good health.

The V call is TRBV7-8, the J call TRBJ2-2, with TRBD1 matching 10 bases. The CDR3 loop spans 15 amino acids. With V trimmed by 6 bases and J by 3 bases, 4 bases remained unmatched. Germline V gene data show CDR1 as SGHVS and CDR2 as FQNEAQ. DNA for the CDR3: TGTGCCAGCAGTCCCGGGACAGGGGACACCGGGGAGCTGTTTTTT. Its translation is CASSPGTGDTGELFF.

This clone showed up just once. This chain connects TRBV28 to TRBJ1-4; the D is unclear. The germline CDR1 and CDR2 sequences are MDHEN and SYDVKM. Trimming removed 3 bases from V and 4 bases from J, with 3 bases in between. This CDR3 has 12 amino acids. The CDR3: CASSFLNEKLFF. The CDR3 nucleotides read TGTGCCAGCAGTTTCCTTAATGAAAAACTGTTTTTT. The whole variable domain, remainder taken from reference TRBV28 and TRBJ1-4, is DVKVTQSSRYLVKRTGEKVFLECVQDMDHENMFWYRQDPGLGLRLIYFSYDVKMKEKGDIPEGYSVSREKKERFSLILESASTNQTSMYLCASSFLNEKLFFGSGTQLSVL.